Below, one T cell receptor (beta chain) is given with its context. The target antigen is unknown. The assay was immunoSEQ multiplex PCR, and TCRdb's table has in-frame clones only and misses some. The sample lists fewer than 250,000 clones, roughly 87% occurring once. This record belongs to a study of cytomegalovirus exposure and HLA in healthy donors. V lost 0 bases to trimming and J lost 3 bases, with 12 bases between them. CDR1 and CDR2 from the germline V gene are SGDLS and YYNGEE. The CDR3 has 15 amino acids. Overall study findings and caveats: Whilst most TCR sequences proved rare, a subset of public TCRs occurred across many donors. The authors confirmed in vitro that a few CMV-associated chains were specific for CMV antigens.

This rearrangement joins TRBV9 to TRBJ1-2; a possible D gene is TRBD1 (6 bases). The receptor comes from a woman aged 18-29 years in good health and CMV-seropositive. The specimen was PBMCs. The CDR3, as DNA: TGTGCCAGCAGCGTAGGGGGGGGCGCAGACTATGGCTACACCTTC. Its protein product is CASSVGGGADYGYTF.